This T cell receptor beta chain was captured in a study of shared clonotypes between healthy human individuals (dated by TCRdb to the early 2020s). Some background on the complete study: The cohort comprised two women and a few men aged 18 to 49 years. For each donor, CD4 naive and CD4 memory were each run on three plates, CD8 naive on two plates, and CD8 memory on one plate. The study deeply sequenced blood TCR repertoires of about 5 healthy adults to estimate repertoire size and the extent of clonotype sharing between individuals. To increase sequencing depth and limit assay-specific biases, different laboratories used diverse techniques to prepare libraries and sequence TCR repertoires. Each donor's leukapheresis produced roughly between about 0.9 and 9.5 billion PBMCs. Summary of the overall study and its limitations: Even with the large sequencing depth, rarefaction of the sorted-subset datasets indicated that sequencing was incomplete. Naive subsets generally had larger estimated clonotype richness than memory subsets. Higher generation probabilities were observed for clonotypes shared by all four sorted-subset donors than for non-shared clonotypes. When several donors were compared, the shared fraction of clonotypes was 5% to 6.5% for naive CD4, 3.5% to 4% for naive CD8, roughly 2.5% for memory CD4, and roughly 0.4% for memory CD8. Pairwise subsampling indicated that sequencing depth was expected to affect the degree of clonotype sharing among donors. Because the study included a small number of donors, the genetic and exposure-history diversity represented was limited. Sampling was limited to blood, and TCR repertoires in tissue likely differ from TCR repertoires in blood.

As concerns this clone: No antigen is known for it. Per-base quality was not reported, and no clone a single base away is much larger than it.

Reading from cysteine to phenylalanine, the CDR3 counts 13 amino acids. This entry keeps only the CDR3 DNA: 39 bases, framed from base 1. V is shortened by 4 bases, J by 12 bases, and the region joining them spans 17 bases. Based on the germline V gene (reference sequence), the CDR1 and CDR2 sequences are SGHNT and YYREEE. The donors were healthy, HIV-negative adults who had no recently reported acute infections or vaccinations. Every donor was a Caucasian adult living in Nashville, Tennessee, USA. CD4+ T cells were enriched by magnetic negative selection; naive cells were then positively selected on CD45RA, and the negative fraction formed the memory subset. After blood collection by leukapheresis, PBMCs were isolated using Ficoll-Histopaque density gradient centrifugation and then cryopreserved in the vapor phase of liquid nitrogen. Purity and quantity of every magnetically sorted T cell population were checked by analytical flow cytometry. From each sorted fraction, genomic DNA was isolated and quantified by UV absorbance on a Nanodrop 2000c.

TCR CDR3 regions were amplified from genomic DNA by multiplex PCR using the deep immunoSEQ assay. For each cell subset, the extracted genomic DNA was distributed evenly across all wells of several immunoSEQ 96-well plates, and each plate served as one replicate. For sorted subsets, each replicate PCR was loaded with approximately 190 ng genomic DNA, equivalent to 30,000 to 35,000 T cell genomes. Purified libraries were quantified with a Qubit 3.0 fluorometer, sized on a Bioanalyzer 2100, and re-quantified with the KAPA Library Quantification kit. Every immunoSEQ 96-well plate was sequenced on a dedicated single-read 150-cycle Illumina NextSeq 550 flow cell. From the authors' description of their analysis: The immunoSEQ output contained only junctional sequences without quality scores, so filtering could not match that applied to full-length reads. Sequences were annotated with PyIR, a Python wrapper for IgBLAST v1.9, using IMGT germline references to assign V/J genes and CDR3. Reads were filtered out if the reads had weak V/J assignments (E-value above 1e-6), no CDR3, stop codons, out-of-frame junctions, or ambiguous translated residues. V3J clonotypes were defined as sequences sharing the same inferred V gene, J gene, and CDR3 amino acid sequence. The percentage overlap between two repertoires was calculated by dividing the number of shared unique clonotypes by the size of the smaller repertoire. Richness of each repertoire was evaluated using RTK rarefaction, the Chao1 estimator, and Recon v2.1 estimates of unobserved clonotypes. Generation probabilities for all TCRbeta clonotypes obtained by the gDNA method from several donors were computed using OLGA. TCRdb provides this immuneACCESS table in a form limited to in-frame rearrangements. Some clones are lacking; in checked studies, under half of them reflect an unresolved V gene, and why the rest are absent is not known. V, J and clone size are taken as reported in that table, and D and trimming were inferred from the DNA itself. This sample lists about 2.5 million clones; around 92% were detected once. The top ten clones comprise 0.37% of the sample.

The sample taken for sequencing was naive CD4+ T cells from PBMCs. This sample's cell subset or site label indicates: CD45RA+ positively selected. This chain joins TRBV5-4 to TRBJ2-1, with a weak D call of TRBD1 (6 bases match). The clonotype comes from a man aged 18 to 30 in good health. Some clones in this sample may be carry-over from other donors' samples. The encoded CDR3 is CASSPASGTSQFF. The DNA reads as follows: TGTGCCAGCAGCCCCGCTTCCGGGACATCGCAGTTCTTC.